Listed below are T cell receptor beta chains from one sample, sequenced in a study of PD-1 blockade in classical Hodgkin lymphoma. The method was immunoSEQ multiplex PCR; TCRdb's version includes in-frame clones alone and lacks a portion of them. The table records roughly 14,000 clones, 85% to 90% of them present only once. This sample comprised peripheral blood mononuclear cells (PBMCs), obtained at baseline. Receptors were obtained from a human donor with classical Hodgkin lymphoma. Each CDR3 is given with its conserved first and last residue. D genes are given only for firm matches. Only part of the rows carry a size: once, few, many, or a class if the clone is expanded.

clone_size	d_call	j_call	v_call	cdr3_aa	cdr3_nt
NA	TRBD2	TRBJ2-7	TRBV10-3	CAISESREGPSEQYF	TGTGCCATCAGTGAGTCACGGGAGGGCCCGAGCGAGCAGTACTTC
NA	NA	TRBJ1-4	TRBV5-6	CASSSNLGSNEKLFF	TGTGCCAGCAGCTCAAACCTGGGGTCTAATGAAAAACTGTTTTTT
NA	NA	TRBJ1-5	TRBV27	CASSLGRRGNQPQHF	TGTGCCAGCAGTTTAGGGCGCAGGGGAAATCAGCCCCAGCATTTT
NA	NA	TRBJ1-1	TRBV27	CASSLSRLNTEAFF	TGTGCCAGCAGTTTATCTAGGCTGAACACTGAAGCTTTCTTT
NA	TRBD2	TRBJ2-1	TRBV27	CASSPPRLAGNEQFF	TGTGCCAGCAGTCCACCCCGGCTAGCGGGGAATGAGCAGTTCTTC
NA	NA	TRBJ1-1	TRBV10-3	CAIRDSLNTEAFF	TGTGCCATCAGGGACTCATTGAACACTGAAGCTTTCTTT
NA	TRBD1	TRBJ2-7	TRBV28	CASSFSPTGDGFDEQYF	TGTGCCAGCAGTTTTTCACCAACAGGGGACGGTTTCGACGAGCAGTACTTC
few	NA	TRBJ2-7	TRBV25-1	CASSERDLIREQYF	TGTGCCAGCAGTGAGCGGGACTTAATACGCGAGCAGTACTTC
NA	NA	TRBJ2-7	TRBV7-9	CASSLTDYRDEQYF	TGTGCCAGCAGCTTAACCGACTACAGGGACGAGCAGTACTTC
NA	NA	TRBJ1-1	TRBV2	CASSSDKDTEAFF	TGTGCCAGCAGCTCCGACAAGGACACTGAAGCTTTCTTT
NA	NA	TRBJ2-1	TRBV18	CASNPDQLNEQFF	TGTGCCAGCAACCCGGACCAGCTCAACGAGCAGTTCTTC
NA	TRBD2	TRBJ2-1	TRBV14	CASSPRASGFYNEQFF	TGTGCCAGCAGCCCCCGAGCTAGCGGATTCTACAATGAGCAGTTCTTC
large	NA	TRBJ2-1	TRBV9	CASSVTGGTYNEQFF	TGTGCCAGCAGCGTAACCGGCGGGACCTACAATGAGCAGTTCTTC
few	TRBD1	TRBJ2-2	TRBV4-3	CASSQETGSGELFF	TGCGCCAGCAGCCAAGAGACAGGGTCCGGGGAGCTGTTTTTT
few	TRBD1	TRBJ2-3	TRBV5-5	CASSLGQGPDTQYF	TGTGCCAGCAGCTTGGGACAGGGGCCAGATACGCAGTATTTT
NA	TRBD2	TRBJ2-7	TRBV10-3	CAISEIFLAESSYEQYF	TGTGCCATCAGTGAAATCTTCCTAGCGGAGAGCTCCTACGAGCAGTACTTC
NA	NA	TRBJ2-7	TRBV4-3	CASSQDRGSGYEQYF	TGCGCCAGCAGCCAAGACAGGGGATCTGGCTACGAGCAGTACTTC
once	NA	TRBJ2-1	TRBV29-1	CSVGTLDEQFF	TGCAGCGTTGGGACCTTAGATGAGCAGTTCTTC
NA	TRBD1	TRBJ1-1	TRBV10-3	CAMGQGQLGNTEAFF	TGTGCCATGGGACAGGGTCAGCTAGGGAACACTGAAGCTTTCTTT
NA	NA	TRBJ1-2	TRBV7-6	CASSPRDIQYYGYTF	TGTGCCAGCAGCCCTAGAGACATCCAGTACTATGGCTACACCTTC
NA	TRBD2	TRBJ2-7	TRBV2	CASNPSGVGSYEQYF	TGTGCCAGCAATCCCAGCGGGGTAGGCTCCTACGAGCAGTACTTC
NA	NA	TRBJ1-4	TRBV19	CASSTNLLRATNEKLFF	TGTGCCAGTAGTACGAACCTACTTAGGGCAACTAATGAAAAACTGTTTTTT
NA	NA	TRBJ1-2	TRBV18	CASSPSGLSAYGYTF	TGTGCCAGCTCACCGTCAGGGCTGTCGGCGTATGGCTACACCTTC
NA	TRBD1	TRBJ1-6	TRBV12-5	CASGLVLGQGNSPLHF	TGTGCTAGTGGTTTGGTACTCGGACAGGGCAATTCACCCCTCCACTTT
NA	TRBD2	TRBJ2-7	TRBV4-2	CASSQLWGLAGGSEQYF	TGTGCCAGCAGCCAACTTTGGGGACTAGCGGGAGGAAGCGAGCAGTACTTC
NA	TRBD2	TRBJ2-5	TRBV4-1	CASSQVASGQETQYF	TGCGCCAGCAGCCAAGTGGCTAGCGGGCAAGAGACCCAGTACTTC
NA	NA	TRBJ2-2	TRBV9	CASSVGVRGSGELFF	TGTGCCAGCAGCGTAGGCGTCAGGGGTTCCGGGGAGCTGTTTTTT
NA	NA	TRBJ1-2	TRBV5-6	CASSLTENYGYTF	TGTGCCAGCAGCCTGACAGAGAACTATGGCTACACCTTC
NA	NA	TRBJ1-2	TRBV10-3	CAISEAGDGWGYTF	TGTGCCATCAGTGAAGCCGGGGATGGTTGGGGCTACACCTTC
NA	TRBD1	TRBJ1-1	TRBV7-2	CASSMNTGGTEAFF	TGTGCCAGCAGCATGAACACAGGGGGCACTGAAGCTTTCTTT
NA	NA	TRBJ1-5	TRBV7-9	CASSLGRSNQPQHF	TGTGCCAGCAGCTTAGGCAGAAGCAATCAGCCCCAGCATTTT
once	NA	TRBJ1-5	TRBV18	CASSPTVNQPQHF	TGTGCCAGCTCACCCACAGTGAATCAGCCCCAGCATTTT
NA	TRBD2	TRBJ2-7	TRBV28	CASSVLAGNEQYF	TGTGCCAGCAGTGTACTAGCGGGAAACGAGCAGTACTTC
NA	NA	TRBJ1-4	TRBV7-8	CASSSARGSEKLFF	TGTGCCAGCAGCTCTGCCCGGGGCTCGGAAAAACTGTTTTTT
once	TRBD2	TRBJ2-1	TRBV30	CAWTPGTSSYNEQFF	TGTGCCTGGACCCCCGGGACTAGCTCCTACAATGAGCAGTTCTTC
medium-sized	NA	TRBJ2-1	TRBV2	CASTPKGGGEVNEQFF	TGTGCCAGCACCCCGAAGGGAGGGGGGGAAGTGAATGAGCAGTTCTTC
few	NA	TRBJ2-7	TRBV25-1	CASASGYEQYF	TGTGCCAGCGCCTCAGGCTACGAGCAGTACTTC